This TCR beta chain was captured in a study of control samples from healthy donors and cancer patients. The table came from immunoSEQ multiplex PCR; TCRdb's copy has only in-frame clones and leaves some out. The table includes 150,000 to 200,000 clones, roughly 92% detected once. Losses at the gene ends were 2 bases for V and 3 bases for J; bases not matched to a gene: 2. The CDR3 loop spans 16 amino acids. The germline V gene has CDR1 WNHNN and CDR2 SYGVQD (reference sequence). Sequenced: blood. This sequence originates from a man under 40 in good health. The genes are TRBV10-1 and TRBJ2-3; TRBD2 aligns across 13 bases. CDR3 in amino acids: CASSEGLAGATDTQYF. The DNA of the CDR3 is TGCGCCAGCAGTGAGGGACTAGCGGGAGCAACAGATACGCAGTATTTT.